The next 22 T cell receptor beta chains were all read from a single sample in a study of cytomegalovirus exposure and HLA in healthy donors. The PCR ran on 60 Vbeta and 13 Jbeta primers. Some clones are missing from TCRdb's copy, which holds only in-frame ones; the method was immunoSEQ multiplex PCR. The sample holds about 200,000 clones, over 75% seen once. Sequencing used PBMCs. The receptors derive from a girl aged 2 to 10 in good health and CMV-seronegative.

The CDR3 region is CASSSSSGGPRLTQYF. The DNA for the CDR3 is TGTGCCAGCAGCTCATCAAGCGGGGGGCCCCGCCTAACCCAGTACTTC. J is TRBJ2-5 and V is TRBV5-6; TRBD2 agrees at 9 bases. The CDR3 totals 16 residues. The germline CDR1 and CDR2 sequences are SGHDT and YYEEEE. The V gene end was trimmed by 3 bases and the J gene end by 8 bases; junction bases not matched to a gene: 14.

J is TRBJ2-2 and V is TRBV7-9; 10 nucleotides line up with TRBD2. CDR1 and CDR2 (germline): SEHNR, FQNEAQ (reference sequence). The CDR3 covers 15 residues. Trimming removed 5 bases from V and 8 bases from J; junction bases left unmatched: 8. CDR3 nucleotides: TGTGCCAGCAGCCCCACTAGCGGGGTACATGGGGAGCTGTTTTTT. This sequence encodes CASSPTSGVHGELFF.

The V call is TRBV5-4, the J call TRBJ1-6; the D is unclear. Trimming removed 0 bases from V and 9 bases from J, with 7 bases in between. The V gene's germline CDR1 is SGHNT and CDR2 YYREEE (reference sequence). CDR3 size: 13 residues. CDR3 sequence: CASSLDFSSPLHF. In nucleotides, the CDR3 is TGTGCCAGCAGCTTGGATTTCAGTTCACCCCTCCACTTT.

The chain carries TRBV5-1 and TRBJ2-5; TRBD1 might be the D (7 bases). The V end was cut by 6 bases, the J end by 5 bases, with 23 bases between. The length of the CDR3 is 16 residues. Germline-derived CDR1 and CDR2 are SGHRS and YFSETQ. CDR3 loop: CASKVPTGEVGETQYF. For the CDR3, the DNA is TGCGCCAGCAAGGTCCCAACAGGGGAGGTAGGGGAGACCCAGTACTTC.

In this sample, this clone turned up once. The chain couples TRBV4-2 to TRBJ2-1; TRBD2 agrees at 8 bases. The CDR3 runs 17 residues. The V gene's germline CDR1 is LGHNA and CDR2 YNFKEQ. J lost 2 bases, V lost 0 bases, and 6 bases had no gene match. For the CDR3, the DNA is TGTGCCAGCAGCCAAGATCAGGGGCGGGAGGCCTACAATGAGCAGTTCTTC. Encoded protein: CASSQDQGREAYNEQFF.

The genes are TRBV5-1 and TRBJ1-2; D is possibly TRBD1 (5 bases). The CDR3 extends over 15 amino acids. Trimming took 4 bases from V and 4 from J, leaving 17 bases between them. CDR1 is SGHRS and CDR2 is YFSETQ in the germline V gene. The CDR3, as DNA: TGCGCCAGCAGCGCCGGACATAGGCTCGCCTATGGCTACACCTTC. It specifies CASSAGHRLAYGYTF. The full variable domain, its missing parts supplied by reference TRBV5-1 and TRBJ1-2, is KAGVTQTPRYLIKTRGQQVTLSCSPISGHRSVSWYQQTPGQGLQFLFEYFSETQRNKGNFPGRFSGRQFSNSRSEMNVSTLELGDSALYLCASSAGHRLAYGYTFGSGTRLTVV.

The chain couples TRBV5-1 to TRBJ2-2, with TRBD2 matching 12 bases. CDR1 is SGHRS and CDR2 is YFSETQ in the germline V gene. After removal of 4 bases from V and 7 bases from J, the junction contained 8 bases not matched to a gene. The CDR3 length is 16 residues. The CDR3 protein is CASSIPTSGSGGELFF. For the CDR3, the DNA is TGCGCCAGCAGCATACCGACTAGCGGGAGTGGCGGGGAGCTGTTTTTT.

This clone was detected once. The CDR3 loop is CASSIGTENEKLFF. The CDR3 bases are TGCGCCAGCAGCATCGGGACAGAGAATGAAAAACTGTTTTTT. The gene calls are TRBV5-1 and TRBJ1-4; 7 nucleotides align to TRBD1. Trimming removed 4 bases from V and 5 bases from J; junction bases left unmatched: 5. Per the germline V gene, CDR1 is SGHRS and CDR2 is YFSETQ. This CDR3 is 14 amino acids long.

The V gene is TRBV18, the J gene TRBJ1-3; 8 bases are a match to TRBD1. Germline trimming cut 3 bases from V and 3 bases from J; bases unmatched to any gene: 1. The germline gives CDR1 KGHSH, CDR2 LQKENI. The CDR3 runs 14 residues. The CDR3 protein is CASSPDRVGNTIYF. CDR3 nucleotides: TGTGCCAGCTCACCGGACAGGGTTGGAAACACCATATATTTT.

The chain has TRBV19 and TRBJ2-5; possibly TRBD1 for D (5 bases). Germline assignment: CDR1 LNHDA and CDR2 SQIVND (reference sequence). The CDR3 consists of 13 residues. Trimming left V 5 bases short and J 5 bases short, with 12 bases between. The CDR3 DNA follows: TGTGCCAGTAGTTGGGGCCAGAGGGAGACCCAGTACTTC. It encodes CASSWGQRETQYF.

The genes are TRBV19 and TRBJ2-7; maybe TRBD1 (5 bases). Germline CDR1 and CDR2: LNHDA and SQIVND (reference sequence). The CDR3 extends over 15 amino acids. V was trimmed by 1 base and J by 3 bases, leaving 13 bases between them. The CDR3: CASSIGGHPNYEQYF. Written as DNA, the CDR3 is TGTGCCAGTAGTATAGGGGGCCATCCAAACTACGAGCAGTACTTC.

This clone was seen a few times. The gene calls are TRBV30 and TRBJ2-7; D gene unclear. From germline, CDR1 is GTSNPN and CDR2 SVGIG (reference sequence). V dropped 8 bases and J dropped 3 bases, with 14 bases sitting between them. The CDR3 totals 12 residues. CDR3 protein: CARGDGDYEQYF. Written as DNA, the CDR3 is TGTGCCCGAGGCGACGGAGACTACGAGCAGTACTTC.

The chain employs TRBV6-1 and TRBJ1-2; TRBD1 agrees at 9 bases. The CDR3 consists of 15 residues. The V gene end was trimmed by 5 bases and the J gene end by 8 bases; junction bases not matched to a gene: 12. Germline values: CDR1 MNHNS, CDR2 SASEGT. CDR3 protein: CASSPQTGGYGGYTF. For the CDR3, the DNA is TGTGCCAGCAGTCCCCAGACAGGGGGATATGGAGGCTACACCTTC.

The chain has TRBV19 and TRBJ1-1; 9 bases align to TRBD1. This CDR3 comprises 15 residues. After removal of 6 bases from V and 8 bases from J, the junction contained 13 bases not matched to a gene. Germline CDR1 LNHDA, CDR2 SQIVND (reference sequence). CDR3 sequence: CASRGPGQGSKEAFF. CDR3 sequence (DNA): TGTGCCAGTAGGGGTCCGGGACAGGGTTCCAAAGAAGCTTTCTTT.

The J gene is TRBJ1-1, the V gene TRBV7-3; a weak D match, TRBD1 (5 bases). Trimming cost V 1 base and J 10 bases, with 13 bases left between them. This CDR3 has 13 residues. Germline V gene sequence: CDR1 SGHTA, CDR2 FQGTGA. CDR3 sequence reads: CASSLIGEGVAFF. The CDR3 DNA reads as TGTGCCAGCAGCTTAATAGGGGAGGGAGTAGCTTTCTTT. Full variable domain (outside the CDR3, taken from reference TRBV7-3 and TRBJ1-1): GAGVSQTPSNKVTEKGKYVELRCDPISGHTALYWYRQSLGQGPEFLIYFQGTGAADDSGLPNDRFFAVRPEGSVSTLKIQRTERGDSAVYLCASSLIGEGVAFFGQGTRLTVV.

As DNA, the CDR3 is TGTGCCAGCAGCGTAGGGGGGGGAGGGCCGGAAGCTTTCTTT. Amino acid sequence: CASSVGGGGPEAFF. The V call is TRBV9, the J call TRBJ1-1; D is perhaps TRBD1 (5 bases). Trimming cost V 0 bases and J 8 bases, with 14 bases left between them. This CDR3 has 14 residues. The germline V gene has CDR1 SGDLS and CDR2 YYNGEE.

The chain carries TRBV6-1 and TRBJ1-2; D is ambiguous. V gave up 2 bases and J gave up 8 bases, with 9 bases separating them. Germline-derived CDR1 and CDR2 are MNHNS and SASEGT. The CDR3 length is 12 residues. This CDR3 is CASSEYGTGYTF. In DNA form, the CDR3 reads TGTGCCAGCAGTGAATACGGTACCGGCTACACCTTC.

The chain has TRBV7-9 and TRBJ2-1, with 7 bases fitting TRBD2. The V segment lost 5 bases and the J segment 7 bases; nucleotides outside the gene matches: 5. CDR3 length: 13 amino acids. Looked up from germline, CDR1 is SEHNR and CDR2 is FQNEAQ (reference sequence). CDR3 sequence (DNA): TGTGCCAGCAGCCCGACTAGCTGGAATGAGCAGTTCTTC. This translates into CASSPTSWNEQFF.

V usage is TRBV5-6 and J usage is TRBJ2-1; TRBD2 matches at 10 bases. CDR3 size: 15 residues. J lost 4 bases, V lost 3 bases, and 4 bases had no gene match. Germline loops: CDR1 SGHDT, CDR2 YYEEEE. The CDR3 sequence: CASSYGLAVYNEQFF. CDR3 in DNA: TGTGCCAGCAGCTATGGACTAGCGGTATACAATGAGCAGTTCTTC.

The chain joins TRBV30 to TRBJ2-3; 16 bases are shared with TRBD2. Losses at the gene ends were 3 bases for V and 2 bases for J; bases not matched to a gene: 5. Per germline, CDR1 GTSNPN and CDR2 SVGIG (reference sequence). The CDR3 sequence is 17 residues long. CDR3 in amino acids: CAWSLGTSGRATDTQYF. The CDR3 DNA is TGTGCCTGGAGCCTAGGGACTAGCGGGAGGGCCACAGATACGCAGTATTTT.

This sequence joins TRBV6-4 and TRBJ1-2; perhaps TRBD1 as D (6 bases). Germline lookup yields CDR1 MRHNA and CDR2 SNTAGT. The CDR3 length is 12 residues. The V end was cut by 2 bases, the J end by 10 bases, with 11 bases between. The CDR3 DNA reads TGTGCCAGCAGTGACAGTAGGGGGACCTACACCTTC. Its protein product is CASSDSRGTYTF.

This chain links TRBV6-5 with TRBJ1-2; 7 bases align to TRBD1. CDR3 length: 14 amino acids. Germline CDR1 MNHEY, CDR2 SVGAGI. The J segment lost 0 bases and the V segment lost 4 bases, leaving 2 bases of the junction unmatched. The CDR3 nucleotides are TGTGCCAGCAGTTCGGACAGGACTAACTATGGCTACACCTTC. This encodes CASSSDRTNYGYTF.